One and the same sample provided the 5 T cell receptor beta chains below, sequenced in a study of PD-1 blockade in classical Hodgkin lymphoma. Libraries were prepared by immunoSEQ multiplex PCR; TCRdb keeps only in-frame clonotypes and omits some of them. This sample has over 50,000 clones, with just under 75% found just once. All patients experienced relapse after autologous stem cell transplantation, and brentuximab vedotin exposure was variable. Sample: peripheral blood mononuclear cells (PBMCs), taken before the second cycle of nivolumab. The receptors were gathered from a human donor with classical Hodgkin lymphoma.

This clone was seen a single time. The CDR3 spells CASRPLAGGYNEQFF. The CDR3 DNA reads as TGTGCCAGCAGACCTCTAGCGGGAGGGTACAATGAGCAGTTCTTC. The chain combines TRBV6-5 with TRBJ2-1; 12 bases map to TRBD2. V lost 6 bases to trimming and J lost 4 bases; unmatched junction nucleotides: 4. Germline V lookup: CDR1 MNHEY, CDR2 SVGAGI. The length of the CDR3 is 15 residues.

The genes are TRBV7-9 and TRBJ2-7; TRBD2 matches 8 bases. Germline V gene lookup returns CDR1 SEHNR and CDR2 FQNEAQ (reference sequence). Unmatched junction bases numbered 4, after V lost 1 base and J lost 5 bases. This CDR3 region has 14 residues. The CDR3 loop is CASSLGAGGDEQYF. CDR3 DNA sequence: TGTGCCAGCAGCTTAGGGGCCGGGGGGGACGAGCAGTACTTC. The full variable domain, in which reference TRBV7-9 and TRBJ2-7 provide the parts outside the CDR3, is DTGVSQNPRHKITKRGQNVTFRCDPISEHNRLYWYRQTLGQGPEFLTYFQNEAQLEKSRLLSDRFSAERPKGSFSTLEIQRTEQGDSAMYLCASSLGAGGDEQYFGPGTRLTVT.

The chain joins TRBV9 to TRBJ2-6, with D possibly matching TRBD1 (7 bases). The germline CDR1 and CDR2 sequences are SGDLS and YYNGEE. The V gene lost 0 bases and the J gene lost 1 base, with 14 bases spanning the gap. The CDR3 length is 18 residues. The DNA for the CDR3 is TGTGCCAGCAGCGTAGCGGGGGACAGCTTTTCTGGGGCCAACGTCCTGACTTTC. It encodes CASSVAGDSFSGANVLTF.

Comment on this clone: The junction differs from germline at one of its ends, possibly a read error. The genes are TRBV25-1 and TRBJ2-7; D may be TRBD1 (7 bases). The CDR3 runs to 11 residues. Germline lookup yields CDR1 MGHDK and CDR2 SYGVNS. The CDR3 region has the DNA TGTGCCAGCAGTGACCCAGGGGGGTTGTTTTTC. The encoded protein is CASSDPGGLFF.

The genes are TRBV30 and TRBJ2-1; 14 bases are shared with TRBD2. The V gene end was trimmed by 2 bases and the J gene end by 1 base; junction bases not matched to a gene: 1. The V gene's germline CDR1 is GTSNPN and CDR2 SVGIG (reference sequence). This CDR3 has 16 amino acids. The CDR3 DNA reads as TGTGCCTGGAGTAGGACTAGCGGGAGGTCCTACAATGAGCAGTTCTTC. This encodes CAWSRTSGRSYNEQFF.